This TCR delta chain comes out of a study of gamma-delta chains in newborns, infants, children. On the study more broadly: Microbial exposure reportedly drives polyclonal innate γδ T cell expansion after birth.

TCRdb repeated clone calling on the reads with CATT. The sample has fewer than 1,200 delta-chain clones, roughly 7.2% seen once; the top ten hold about 26%. This clone is large in the sample. This sample includes further DNA sequences coding for the same CDR3. Germline V gene sequence: CDR1 GEAIGNYY, CDR2 EKD. The CDR3 covers 18 residues. V lost 0 bases and J lost 7; bases outside the gene matches: 16. The receptor was derived from a child who was a newborn, infant or young child, either healthy, febrile or measles-vaccinated (not recorded which). Source material: blood. V gene TRDV2 combines with J gene TRDJ2, with 7 bases aligning to TRDD3. The chain's CDR3 is CACDTADWGRGRGAQLFF. CDR3 nucleotide sequence: TGTGCCTGTGACACCGCTGACTGGGGCCGGGGAAGGGGAGCACAACTCTTCTTT.